The rows below give T cell receptor beta chains drawn from one sample of a study of regulatory T cells in long-lasting Graves disease. Using its own MiXCR run on the multiplex PCR reads, TCRdb lists one record per CDR3 protein. The table records under 250,000 distinct CDR3 sequences, roughly 19% of them present only once. The same sample was also studied in work on T cells in Graves' hyperthyroidism and ophthalmopathy.

The input for sequencing was peripheral blood mononuclear cells (PBMCs), taken at new diagnosis, from a patient treated with antithyroid drugs. The receptors come from a woman in her 30s with Graves disease. The CDR3 runs from the conserved cysteine through the conserved F or W. Fields, in order: clone size, D gene, V gene, J gene, CDR3 protein, CDR3 DNA. The D gene is left open where the match is weak. The size entry is marked missing in some rows and otherwise reads once, few, many or a size class.

clone size: NA; D gene: TRBD2; V gene: TRBV9; J gene: TRBJ2-3; CDR3 protein: CASSAGGLAGAPTDTQYF; CDR3 DNA: TGTGCCAGCAGCGCTGGGGGACTAGCGGGAGCTCCCACAGATACGCAGTATTTT
clone size: many; D gene: TRBD1; V gene: TRBV10-3; J gene: TRBJ2-3; CDR3 protein: CAIREDRGRTDTQYF; CDR3 DNA: TGTGCCATCAGGGAGGACAGGGGTCGCACAGATACGCAGTATTTT
clone size: many; D gene: NA; V gene: TRBV27; J gene: TRBJ1-1; CDR3 protein: CASSLVPSGNTEAFF; CDR3 DNA: TGTGCCAGCAGTTTGGTCCCGTCTGGGAACACTGAAGCTTTCTTT
clone size: many; D gene: NA; V gene: TRBV7-8; J gene: TRBJ2-7; CDR3 protein: CASSLKGPYEAAPAREQYF; CDR3 DNA: TGTGCCAGCAGCTTAAAGGGGCCTTACGAGGCAGCGCCCGCTCGGGAGCAGTACTTC
clone size: NA; D gene: NA; V gene: TRBV2; J gene: TRBJ2-1; CDR3 protein: CASSEGFIGYNEQFF; CDR3 DNA: TGTGCCAGCAGTGAAGGATTTATCGGATACAATGAGCAGTTCTTC
clone size: once; D gene: TRBD2; V gene: TRBV11-2; J gene: TRBJ2-1; CDR3 protein: CASSRLAGKINEQFF; CDR3 DNA: TGTGCCAGCAGTAGACTAGCGGGTAAGATAAATGAGCAGTTCTTC
clone size: NA; D gene: NA; V gene: TRBV18; J gene: TRBJ2-7; CDR3 protein: CASSPPSRGQGEQYF; CDR3 DNA: TGTGCCAGCTCACCACCGAGCCGGGGTCAGGGCGAGCAGTACTTC
clone size: NA; D gene: NA; V gene: TRBV7-8; J gene: TRBJ2-5; CDR3 protein: CASSLRGPGETQYF; CDR3 DNA: TGTGCCAGCAGCTTACGCGGACCAGGCGAGACCCAGTACTTC
clone size: many; D gene: NA; V gene: TRBV3-1; J gene: TRBJ1-3; CDR3 protein: CASSIWGDTIYF; CDR3 DNA: TGTGCCAGCAGCATCTGGGGAGACACCATATATTTT
clone size: many; D gene: TRBD1; V gene: TRBV6-4; J gene: TRBJ2-1; CDR3 protein: CASSGGQGSYNEQFF; CDR3 DNA: TGTGCCAGCAGCGGGGGACAGGGGTCCTACAATGAGCAGTTCTTC
clone size: many; D gene: TRBD1; V gene: TRBV27; J gene: TRBJ1-2; CDR3 protein: CASRSLGTGGYGYTF; CDR3 DNA: TGTGCCAGCAGATCTTTGGGGACAGGGGGCTATGGCTACACCTTC
clone size: many; D gene: NA; V gene: TRBV15; J gene: TRBJ2-7; CDR3 protein: CATSRDQGYEQYF; CDR3 DNA: TGTGCCACCAGCAGAGATCAAGGCTACGAGCAGTACTTC
clone size: NA; D gene: NA; V gene: TRBV6-5; J gene: TRBJ2-1; CDR3 protein: CASSYSRDGNNEQFF; CDR3 DNA: TGTGCCAGCAGTTACTCTAGGGACGGGAACAATGAGCAGTTCTTC
clone size: many; D gene: NA; V gene: TRBV30; J gene: TRBJ2-7; CDR3 protein: CAWSVGAGSSYEQYF; CDR3 DNA: TGTGCCTGGAGTGTAGGGGCAGGGAGCTCCTACGAGCAGTACTTC
clone size: many; D gene: NA; V gene: TRBV20-1; J gene: TRBJ1-3; CDR3 protein: CSASVGNSGNTIYF; CDR3 DNA: TGCAGTGCTAGTGTCGGGAACTCTGGAAACACCATATATTTT
clone size: many; D gene: NA; V gene: TRBV27; J gene: TRBJ1-1; CDR3 protein: CASSLWLDNTEAFF; CDR3 DNA: TGTGCCAGCAGTCTTTGGTTGGATAACACTGAAGCTTTCTTT
clone size: NA; D gene: TRBD2; V gene: TRBV2; J gene: TRBJ2-1; CDR3 protein: CASSDGLAGANEQFF; CDR3 DNA: TGTGCCAGCAGTGACGGACTAGCGGGGGCCAATGAGCAGTTCTTC
clone size: many; D gene: NA; V gene: TRBV27; J gene: TRBJ2-5; CDR3 protein: CASSLGREGPLFETQYF; CDR3 DNA: TGTGCCAGCAGTTTAGGCCGAGAGGGTCCGTTGTTTGAGACCCAGTACTTC
clone size: many; D gene: NA; V gene: TRBV20-1; J gene: TRBJ1-3; CDR3 protein: CSARHTLTDTIYF; CDR3 DNA: TGCAGTGCTAGACACACTCTCACGGACACCATATATTTT
clone size: NA; D gene: NA; V gene: TRBV20-1; J gene: TRBJ1-5; CDR3 protein: CSAPGVGSSNQPQHF; CDR3 DNA: TGCAGTGCCCCGGGAGTAGGTTCGAGCAATCAGCCCCAGCATTTT
clone size: many; D gene: NA; V gene: TRBV18; J gene: TRBJ1-3; CDR3 protein: CASSRSDTGSGNTIYF; CDR3 DNA: TGTGCCAGCTCACGAAGCGATACAGGGTCTGGAAACACCATATATTTT
clone size: NA; D gene: NA; V gene: TRBV11-2; J gene: TRBJ1-2; CDR3 protein: CASSSWRLGYTF; CDR3 DNA: TGTGCCAGCAGCTCATGGAGGCTTGGCTACACCTTC
clone size: few; D gene: NA; V gene: TRBV4-2; J gene: TRBJ1-4; CDR3 protein: CASSQAGGATNEKLFF; CDR3 DNA: TGTGCCAGCAGCCAGGCTGGGGGGGCAACTAATGAAAAACTGTTTTTT
clone size: NA; D gene: NA; V gene: TRBV5-1; J gene: TRBJ2-7; CDR3 protein: CASSPVGPGGSYEQYF; CDR3 DNA: TGCGCCAGCAGCCCGGTGGGGCCAGGGGGGTCCTACGAGCAGTACTTC
clone size: NA; D gene: TRBD1; V gene: TRBV4-1; J gene: TRBJ2-7; CDR3 protein: CASSQGEGQGRDEQYF; CDR3 DNA: TGCGCCAGCAGCCAAGGCGAGGGACAGGGTCGGGACGAGCAGTACTTC
clone size: once; D gene: TRBD2; V gene: TRBV2; J gene: TRBJ2-3; CDR3 protein: CASSDGLAGEADTQYF; CDR3 DNA: TGTGCCAGCAGCGACGGACTAGCGGGAGAAGCAGATACGCAGTATTTT
clone size: NA; D gene: NA; V gene: TRBV10-2; J gene: TRBJ1-4; CDR3 protein: CASREKLFF; CDR3 DNA: TGCGCCAGCAGGGAAAAACTGTTTTTT
clone size: many; D gene: NA; V gene: TRBV19; J gene: TRBJ2-2; CDR3 protein: CASTPLVDFGNTGELFF; CDR3 DNA: TGTGCCAGTACCCCACTTGTCGACTTCGGCAACACCGGGGAGCTGTTTTTT
clone size: many; D gene: NA; V gene: TRBV3-1; J gene: TRBJ2-1; CDR3 protein: CASSRRFSHNEQFF; CDR3 DNA: TGTGCCAGCAGCCGGAGATTCTCCCACAATGAGCAGTTCTTC
clone size: many; D gene: TRBD1; V gene: TRBV6-1; J gene: TRBJ1-4; CDR3 protein: CASSPRGQINEKLFF; CDR3 DNA: TGTGCCAGCAGTCCCCGGGGACAGATTAATGAAAAACTGTTTTTT
clone size: few; D gene: TRBD1; V gene: TRBV19; J gene: TRBJ1-1; CDR3 protein: CASSIRQGTNTEAFF; CDR3 DNA: TGTGCCAGTAGTATAAGACAGGGAACGAACACTGAAGCTTTCTTT
clone size: few; D gene: NA; V gene: TRBV29-1; J gene: TRBJ2-7; CDR3 protein: CSVGARDEQYF; CDR3 DNA: TGCAGCGTTGGGGCACGGGACGAGCAGTACTTC
clone size: many; D gene: NA; V gene: TRBV27; J gene: TRBJ1-2; CDR3 protein: CASSLSVRELYGYTF; CDR3 DNA: TGTGCCAGCAGTTTAAGCGTTCGGGAGCTCTATGGCTACACCTTC
clone size: many; D gene: NA; V gene: TRBV9; J gene: TRBJ2-1; CDR3 protein: CASSVVPTGGQFF; CDR3 DNA: TGTGCCAGCAGCGTAGTCCCGACCGGCGGGCAGTTCTTC
clone size: many; D gene: NA; V gene: TRBV12-3/TRBV12-4; J gene: TRBJ1-2; CDR3 protein: CASSLMAITNYGYTF; CDR3 DNA: TGTGCCAGCAGTTTAATGGCGATTACTAACTATGGCTACACCTTC
clone size: many; D gene: NA; V gene: TRBV5-6; J gene: TRBJ1-2; CDR3 protein: CASSKQGGSYGYTF; CDR3 DNA: TGTGCCAGCAGCAAGCAGGGCGGGTCCTATGGCTACACCTTC
clone size: many; D gene: NA; V gene: TRBV6-1; J gene: TRBJ2-2; CDR3 protein: CASSELGHRDTGELFF; CDR3 DNA: TGTGCCAGCAGTGAATTGGGACACAGGGACACCGGGGAGCTGTTTTTT
clone size: many; D gene: NA; V gene: TRBV6-1; J gene: TRBJ1-6; CDR3 protein: CASSLRVEVSPLHF; CDR3 DNA: TGTGCCAGCAGCCTGAGGGTAGAGGTGTCACCCCTCCACTTT
clone size: many; D gene: NA; V gene: TRBV11-2; J gene: TRBJ2-7; CDR3 protein: CASSPYGEFYEQYF; CDR3 DNA: TGTGCCAGCAGCCCCTACGGCGAATTCTACGAGCAGTACTTC
clone size: NA; D gene: TRBD1; V gene: TRBV30; J gene: TRBJ2-7; CDR3 protein: CAWRDRGFYEQYF; CDR3 DNA: TGTGCCTGGCGGGACAGGGGATTCTACGAGCAGTACTTC
clone size: once; D gene: TRBD1; V gene: TRBV6-1; J gene: TRBJ1-2; CDR3 protein: CASSEGTGIGYGYTF; CDR3 DNA: TGTGCCAGCAGTGAAGGGACAGGGATAGGGTATGGCTACACCTTC
clone size: many; D gene: NA; V gene: TRBV10-3; J gene: TRBJ2-5; CDR3 protein: CAIRKEGLGETQYF; CDR3 DNA: TGTGCCATCAGGAAAGAGGGCTTGGGGGAGACCCAGTACTTC
clone size: NA; D gene: TRBD1; V gene: TRBV7-9; J gene: TRBJ1-1; CDR3 protein: CASSLVGTGNTEAFF; CDR3 DNA: TGTGCCAGCAGCTTAGTTGGGACAGGGAACACTGAAGCTTTCTTT
clone size: many; D gene: NA; V gene: TRBV28; J gene: TRBJ2-3; CDR3 protein: CASSTLGGKTDTQYF; CDR3 DNA: TGTGCCAGCAGTACCTTAGGCGGAAAGACAGATACGCAGTATTTT
clone size: many; D gene: TRBD2; V gene: TRBV6-1; J gene: TRBJ2-6; CDR3 protein: CASSEPGLPSGANVLTF; CDR3 DNA: TGTGCCAGCAGTGAACCGGGACTACCCTCTGGGGCCAACGTCCTGACTTTC
clone size: many; D gene: NA; V gene: TRBV18; J gene: TRBJ1-1; CDR3 protein: CASSPGARTEAFF; CDR3 DNA: TGTGCCAGCTCACCGGGGGCGCGTACTGAAGCTTTCTTT
clone size: many; D gene: TRBD1; V gene: TRBV20-1; J gene: TRBJ2-3; CDR3 protein: CSAWRQGASDTQYF; CDR3 DNA: TGCAGTGCCTGGCGACAGGGAGCATCAGATACGCAGTATTTT
clone size: NA; D gene: TRBD2; V gene: TRBV10-2; J gene: TRBJ2-2; CDR3 protein: CASGGTSGDTGELFF; CDR3 DNA: TGCGCCAGCGGAGGGACTAGCGGGGATACCGGGGAGCTGTTTTTT
clone size: NA; D gene: NA; V gene: TRBV7-9; J gene: TRBJ2-5; CDR3 protein: CASKQGGAPPYQETQYF; CDR3 DNA: TGTGCCAGCAAACAGGGTGGGGCCCCACCGTACCAAGAGACCCAGTACTTC
clone size: many; D gene: NA; V gene: TRBV9; J gene: TRBJ1-2; CDR3 protein: CASSVGLTANYGYTF; CDR3 DNA: TGTGCCAGCAGCGTAGGCCTGACAGCTAACTATGGCTACACCTTC
clone size: NA; D gene: TRBD2; V gene: TRBV27; J gene: TRBJ2-2; CDR3 protein: CASSLSPGLAGGPDTGELFF; CDR3 DNA: TGTGCCAGCAGTTTATCGCCCGGACTAGCGGGAGGGCCCGACACCGGGGAGCTGTTTTTT
clone size: many; D gene: TRBD2; V gene: TRBV11-2; J gene: TRBJ2-7; CDR3 protein: CASSLAGGQSYEQYF; CDR3 DNA: TGTGCCAGCAGCTTAGCGGGAGGGCAGAGCTACGAGCAGTACTTC
clone size: many; D gene: NA; V gene: TRBV6-1; J gene: TRBJ1-4; CDR3 protein: CASRGWGGDEKLFF; CDR3 DNA: TGTGCCAGCAGAGGGTGGGGGGGTGACGAAAAACTGTTTTTT
clone size: many; D gene: NA; V gene: TRBV20-1; J gene: TRBJ2-7; CDR3 protein: CSADTGTLYEQYF; CDR3 DNA: TGCAGTGCGGATACCGGGACTCTCTACGAGCAGTACTTC
clone size: many; D gene: TRBD2; V gene: TRBV28; J gene: TRBJ2-1; CDR3 protein: CASSLISGRVTYNEQFF; CDR3 DNA: TGTGCCAGCAGTCTAATAAGCGGGAGGGTTACCTACAATGAGCAGTTCTTC
clone size: many; D gene: TRBD1; V gene: TRBV27; J gene: TRBJ2-1; CDR3 protein: CASTHIGTGVYVEQFF; CDR3 DNA: TGTGCCAGCACTCATATCGGGACAGGGGTATACGTTGAGCAGTTCTTC
clone size: many; D gene: NA; V gene: TRBV19; J gene: TRBJ1-5; CDR3 protein: CASNSEYSNQPQHF; CDR3 DNA: TGTGCCAGCAACAGCGAGTATAGCAATCAGCCCCAGCATTTT
clone size: few; D gene: NA; V gene: TRBV5-1; J gene: TRBJ1-4; CDR3 protein: CASSPRLPGGWGSNEKLFF; CDR3 DNA: TGCGCCAGCAGCCCCCGCCTCCCGGGGGGCTGGGGGAGTAATGAAAAACTGTTTTTT
clone size: many; D gene: NA; V gene: TRBV11-3; J gene: TRBJ2-6; CDR3 protein: CASSLTFFGANVLTF; CDR3 DNA: TGTGCCAGCAGCTTGACTTTTTTTGGGGCCAACGTCCTGACTTTC
clone size: many; D gene: NA; V gene: TRBV18; J gene: TRBJ1-4; CDR3 protein: CASSPVSTKEKLFF; CDR3 DNA: TGTGCCAGCTCACCTGTTTCGACGAAAGAAAAACTGTTTTTT